The rows below give T cell receptor beta chains drawn from one sample of a study of cytomegalovirus exposure and HLA in healthy donors. Sequencing used immunoSEQ multiplex PCR; TCRdb keeps in-frame clones, though not all of them. The table shows 130,000 to 150,000 clones, with 80% occurring only once. Sequenced: PBMCs. All receptors derive from a man between 35 and 55 years old in good health and CMV-seropositive. CDR3s include the opening cysteine and the closing phenylalanine or tryptophan. Each record gives: CDR3 protein, CDR3 DNA, clone size, V gene, D gene, J gene. The D gene is left open where the match is weak. Size values are once, few and many counts, or a class for expanded clones, and some rows have none.

CDR3: CTSRPSGLPDTQYF
DNA: TGCACCAGCAGACCTAGCGGCCTGCCGGATACGCAGTATTTT
size: few
V: TRBV1
D: -
J: TRBJ2-3

CDR3: CASSQDTRGSTEAFF
DNA: TGTGCCAGCAGCCAAGATACACGGGGGAGTACTGAAGCTTTCTTT
size: -
V: TRBV4-2
D: -
J: TRBJ1-1

CDR3: CASSLGRGEGRGTRSNQPQHF
DNA: TGTGCCAGCAGTTTAGGCCGGGGGGAGGGCCGGGGGACGCGAAGCAATCAGCCCCAGCATTTT
size: -
V: TRBV28
D: -
J: TRBJ1-5

CDR3: CASSGQFLGSPLHF
DNA: TGTGCCAGCAGCGGACAGTTCCTTGGATCACCCCTCCACTTT
size: -
V: TRBV28
D: -
J: TRBJ1-6

CDR3: CASSPGLAGGQEQYF
DNA: TGCGCCAGCAGCCCGGGACTAGCGGGAGGGCAAGAGCAGTACTTC
size: -
V: TRBV5-1
D: TRBD2
J: TRBJ2-7

CDR3: CASSRDQGKYYGYTF
DNA: TGTGCCAGCAGTCGGGATCAGGGGAAGTACTATGGCTACACCTTC
size: -
V: TRBV28
D: -
J: TRBJ1-2

CDR3: CASRGTGGFRTDTQYF
DNA: TGTGCCAGCAGAGGGACAGGGGGATTTCGGACAGATACGCAGTATTTT
size: -
V: TRBV6-6
D: TRBD1
J: TRBJ2-3

CDR3: CASSLALAGWGGTDTQYF
DNA: TGTGCCAGCAGCTTAGCACTAGCGGGGTGGGGTGGCACAGATACGCAGTATTTT
size: -
V: TRBV5-6
D: TRBD2
J: TRBJ2-3

CDR3: CASSRTGINPEAFF
DNA: TGTGCCAGCAGTCGGACAGGGATCAACCCTGAAGCTTTCTTT
size: -
V: TRBV2
D: TRBD1
J: TRBJ1-1

CDR3: CASSSAETKEQYF
DNA: TGCGCCAGCAGCTCCGCCGAGACAAAAGAGCAGTACTTC
size: once
V: TRBV5-1
D: -
J: TRBJ2-7

CDR3: CASSRSGRVYEQYF
DNA: TGTGCCAGCAGCCGTTCCGGGAGAGTCTACGAGCAGTACTTC
size: -
V: TRBV7-2
D: -
J: TRBJ2-7

CDR3: CASSYSGGASQPQHF
DNA: TGTGCCAGCAGTTACTCAGGAGGTGCGAGTCAGCCCCAGCATTTT
size: -
V: TRBV6-6
D: -
J: TRBJ1-5

CDR3: CASALGQGYQETQYF
DNA: TGTGCCAGCGCCCTGGGACAGGGGTACCAAGAGACCCAGTACTTC
size: -
V: TRBV6-5
D: TRBD1
J: TRBJ2-5

CDR3: CASSPLGGQGDSPLHF
DNA: TGTGCCAGCTCACCACTTGGGGGACAGGGGGATTCACCCCTCCACTTT
size: -
V: TRBV18
D: TRBD1
J: TRBJ1-6

CDR3: CASSLHSNQAEQYF
DNA: TGTGCCAGCAGCTTACATAGTAATCAGGCCGAGCAGTACTTC
size: once
V: TRBV7-9
D: -
J: TRBJ2-7

CDR3: CASSLMTGRTDTQYF
DNA: TGTGCCAGCAGTTTGATGACAGGACGCACAGATACGCAGTATTTT
size: -
V: TRBV27
D: -
J: TRBJ2-3

CDR3: CASSDGLAGNTGELFF
DNA: TGCGCCAGCAGTGATGGGCTAGCGGGGAACACCGGGGAGCTGTTTTTT
size: once
V: TRBV10-1
D: TRBD2
J: TRBJ2-2

CDR3: CASARGTNTGELFF
DNA: TGTGCCAGCGCCCGGGGGACGAACACCGGGGAGCTGTTTTTT
size: -
V: TRBV21-1
D: -
J: TRBJ2-2

CDR3: CASSLGSKGESLHF
DNA: TGTGCCAGCAGCTTGGGCTCTAAGGGGGAATCCCTCCACTTT
size: -
V: TRBV5-6
D: -
J: TRBJ1-6

CDR3: CASSDTGGGSPLHF
DNA: TGTGCCAGCAGCGACACAGGGGGCGGCTCACCCCTCCACTTT
size: -
V: TRBV4-2
D: TRBD1
J: TRBJ1-6